Below, 17 T cell receptor beta chains from the same sample are listed, as sequenced in a study of T cells in Graves' hyperthyroidism and ophthalmopathy. Researchers amplified the TCR beta CDR3 regions from RNA transcripts. The HTBI primer set drove a first-round RT-PCR of the TCR CDR3. TCRdb ran MiXCR on the multiplex PCR reads and lists one entry per CDR3 protein. The sample has hundreds of thousands of distinct CDR3 sequences, roughly 15% seen once. What was sequenced was blood. Every receptor here comes from a woman between 40 and 55 years old with Graves' ophthalmopathy.

The sample holds a few counts of this clonotype. A much larger clone differs from this one at a single base, so this may be a read error. The chain joins TRBV11-2 to TRBJ1-2, with D possibly matching TRBD1 (5 bases). V was clipped by 2 bases and J by 7 bases, with 17 bases between them. This CDR3 has 15 amino acids. Germline V lookup: CDR1 SGHAT, CDR2 FQNNGV. The CDR3 coding sequence is TGTGCCAGCAGCTTACCGGGGGGTGCCATGCTTGGCTACACCTTC. This codes for CASSLPGGAMLGYTF.

This clonotype was seen many times. The V gene is TRBV12-3 or TRBV12-4, the J gene TRBJ1-2; D perhaps matches TRBD1 (5 bases). V lost 4 bases to trimming and J lost 8 bases, with 11 bases between them. The CDR3 length is 12 residues. The CDR3 sequence is CASSSSGLGYTF. CDR3 nucleotides: TGTGCCAGCAGTTCTTCAGGGTTAGGCTACACCTTC.

This clonotype was picked up many times. The chain is built from TRBV27 and TRBJ1-2, with D hard to call. CDR3 length: 13 residues. Germline-derived CDR1 and CDR2 are MNHEY and SMNVEV (reference sequence). V was pared by 3 bases and J by 0 bases, with 5 bases between. Here the CDR3 reads CASSLSSNYGYTF. CDR3 DNA sequence: TGTGCCAGCAGTTTGTCTTCTAACTATGGCTACACCTTC.

This clonotype was detected ten times or more. This chain joins TRBV6-1 and TRBJ2-7, with D tentatively TRBD2 (5 bases). This CDR3 contains 15 residues. The V gene lost 0 bases and the J gene lost 5 bases, with 14 bases spanning the gap. Germline V CDR1 and CDR2: MNHNS, SASEGT. CDR3 region: CASSEAGGFKNEQYF. Here the CDR3 DNA reads TGTGCCAGCAGTGAAGCGGGCGGGTTCAAAAACGAGCAGTACTTC.

This clonotype was detected ten times or more. V is TRBV2 and J is TRBJ1-1; D uncertain. Trimming left V 6 bases short and J 5 bases short, with 25 bases between. The CDR3 runs 17 residues. Germline V CDR1 and CDR2: SNHLY, FYNNEI. Written as DNA, the CDR3 is TGTGCCAGCAGCTCCGAGGGTCTGGTGGCCCGAAAAACTGAAGCTTTCTTT. This translates into CASSSEGLVARKTEAFF.

J is TRBJ2-6 and V is TRBV5-6; D is ambiguous. The CDR3 spans 15 residues. V was trimmed by 2 bases and J by 0 bases, leaving 6 bases between them. CDR1 is SGHDT, CDR2 YYEEEE, per germline. The CDR3 here is CASSFDVSGANVLTF. The CDR3 DNA is TGTGCCAGCAGCTTCGACGTCTCTGGGGCCAACGTCCTGACTTTC.

This clonotype was detected a few times. The chain joins TRBV5-5 to TRBJ2-3, with TRBD1 identical over 9 bases. The CDR3 extends over 16 amino acids. Losses at the gene ends were 1 base for V and 4 bases for J; bases not matched to a gene: 7. CDR1 and CDR2 from the germline V gene are SGHKS and YYEKEE (reference sequence). The CDR3 protein is CASSLSTGQGPDTQYF. Here the CDR3 DNA reads TGTGCCAGCAGCTTGTCGACGGGACAGGGTCCAGATACGCAGTATTTT.

The genes are TRBV6-1 and TRBJ1-5; weak D call: TRBD1 (6 bases). Trimming removed 8 bases from V and 4 bases from J, with 12 bases in between. Germline V gene sequence: CDR1 MNHNS, CDR2 SASEGT. There are 13 residues in the CDR3. The CDR3 bases are TGTGCCAGCGGACAGAAAAGTAATCAGCCCCAGCATTTT. As protein: CASGQKSNQPQHF.

This clonotype was seen at least ten times. This chain connects TRBV6-1 to TRBJ1-2; D perhaps matches TRBD1 (6 bases). The CDR3 runs 13 residues. Germline lookup yields CDR1 MNHNS and CDR2 SASEGT. Trimming took 11 bases from V and 4 from J, leaving 17 bases between them. This CDR3 reads CAASDQGTYGYTF. The CDR3 region has the DNA TGTGCCGCTAGCGATCAGGGGACCTATGGCTACACCTTC.

This chain links TRBV6-1 with TRBJ2-6, with D possibly TRBD1 on 6 matching bases. V was shortened by 4 bases and J by 4 bases, with 11 bases between the two germline ends. Looked up from germline, CDR1 is MNHNS and CDR2 is SASEGT. The CDR3 totals 15 residues. The CDR3 sequence: CASSAQGPGANVLTF. The CDR3 nucleotides are TGTGCCAGCAGTGCACAGGGTCCCGGGGCCAACGTCCTGACTTTC.

At least ten counts were recorded for this clonotype. The genes are TRBV11-3 and TRBJ1-2, with TRBD1 matching 8 bases. The trim removed 5 bases at V and 4 bases at J, leaving 6 bases unmatched. The CDR3 totals 14 residues. Germline V gives CDR1 SGHNT, CDR2 YENEEA. CDR3 nucleotides: TGTGCCAGCAGCGGTAGACAGGGGACCTATGGCTACACCTTC. This encodes CASSGRQGTYGYTF.

This clonotype was observed at least ten times. The V gene is TRBV20-1, the J gene TRBJ1-1, with a possible D match to TRBD1 (5 bases). The germline V gene has CDR1 DFQATT and CDR2 SNEGSKA (reference sequence). This CDR3 is 16 amino acids long. V lost 7 bases and J lost 1, with 22 bases in between. The CDR3 spells CSVEGLGGWKNTEAFF. For the CDR3, the DNA is TGCAGTGTCGAGGGGTTGGGGGGTTGGAAGAACACTGAAGCTTTCTTT.

This clonotype was seen at least ten times. This chain uses TRBV7-2 with TRBJ2-2; D unclear. Germline lookup yields CDR1 SGHTA and CDR2 FQGNSA. V was clipped by 4 bases and J by 6 bases, with 9 bases between them. CDR3 length equals 13 residues. The CDR3: CASSSGAAGELFF. CDR3 sequence (DNA): TGTGCCAGCAGCTCCGGAGCCGCCGGGGAGCTGTTTTTT. The whole variable domain, filled in from reference TRBV7-2 and TRBJ2-2, reads GAGVSQSPSNKVTEKGKDVELRCDPISGHTALYWYRQSLGQGLEFLIYFQGNSAPDKSGLPSDRFSAERTGGSVSTLTIQRTQQEDSAVYLCASSSGAAGELFFGEGSRLTVL.

In regard to this clonotype: This may be a read error, as it is one base from a much larger clone. This chain joins TRBV12-3 or TRBV12-4 and TRBJ2-7, with D tentatively TRBD1 (5 bases). This CDR3 contains 13 residues. This CDR3 is CAGSLSQGREQYF. CDR3 sequence (DNA): TGTGCCGGCAGTTTATCCCAGGGTCGCGAGCAGTACTTC.

This clonotype showed up many times. CDR3 nucleotide sequence: TGTGCCAGCAGTCATACTATAGACAGGCTGAACACTGAAGCTTTCTTT. This encodes CASSHTIDRLNTEAFF. The V call is TRBV6-2 or TRBV6-3, the J call TRBJ1-1; D possibly corresponds to TRBD1 (6 bases). Trimming took off 5 bases at V and 0 bases at J, with 16 bases between the two ends. The CDR3 has 16 residues. CDR1 is MNHEY and CDR2 is SVGEGT in the germline V gene.

The table lists this clonotype with many counts. One junction end disagrees with the germline gene, perhaps due to a read error. The chain couples TRBV20-1 to TRBJ2-7, with a possible D match to TRBD2 (5 bases). The CDR3 contains 14 residues. Looked up from germline, CDR1 is DFQATT and CDR2 is SNEGSKA (reference sequence). Here the CDR3 reads CSARGLLEGYEQYF. In DNA form, the CDR3 reads TGCAGTGCAAGAGGACTCCTCGAAGGTTACGAGCAGTACTTC.

This clonotype has a handful of counts. The chain couples TRBV11-2 to TRBJ2-5, with 7 nucleotides matching TRBD2. CDR3 length equals 16 residues. Trimming took 7 bases from V and 5 from J; bases not matched to a gene: 16. Germline V gives CDR1 SGHAT, CDR2 FQNNGV. This CDR3 is CASTRGRAGNLETQYF. For the CDR3, the DNA is TGTGCCAGCACCAGAGGGAGAGCGGGAAATTTGGAGACCCAGTACTTC.